Reported below is one T cell receptor (beta chain). The data were taken from a study of OX40 agonist ivuxolimab in advanced cancers. The wider study: Dose-escalation patients were diagnosed with hepatocellular carcinoma, melanoma, renal cell cancer or head and neck cancer.

Blood sampling took place at baseline, cycle 4 day 1, and cycle 7 day 1. Assay used: immunoSEQ multiplex PCR; TCRdb lists only in-frame clones, some missing. The profile covers under 80,000 clones, with roughly 84% appearing a single time and approximately 2% taken by the ten largest. Sequencing was performed on CD4+ or CD8+ T cells sorted from blood, taken in a trial of the OX40 agonist ivuxolimab. The TCR comes from an adult with an advanced solid tumor such as melanoma, head and neck, liver or kidney cancer.

The CDR3 reads CASSLQPTATEAFF. CDR3 bases: TGCGCCAGCAGCTTACAACCGACCGCGACTGAAGCTTTCTTT. V is TRBV5-1 and J is TRBJ1-1; D remains unclear. The CDR3 extends over 14 amino acids. Trimming left V 2 bases short and J 5 bases short, with 13 bases between. The V gene's germline CDR1 is SGHRS and CDR2 YFSETQ.